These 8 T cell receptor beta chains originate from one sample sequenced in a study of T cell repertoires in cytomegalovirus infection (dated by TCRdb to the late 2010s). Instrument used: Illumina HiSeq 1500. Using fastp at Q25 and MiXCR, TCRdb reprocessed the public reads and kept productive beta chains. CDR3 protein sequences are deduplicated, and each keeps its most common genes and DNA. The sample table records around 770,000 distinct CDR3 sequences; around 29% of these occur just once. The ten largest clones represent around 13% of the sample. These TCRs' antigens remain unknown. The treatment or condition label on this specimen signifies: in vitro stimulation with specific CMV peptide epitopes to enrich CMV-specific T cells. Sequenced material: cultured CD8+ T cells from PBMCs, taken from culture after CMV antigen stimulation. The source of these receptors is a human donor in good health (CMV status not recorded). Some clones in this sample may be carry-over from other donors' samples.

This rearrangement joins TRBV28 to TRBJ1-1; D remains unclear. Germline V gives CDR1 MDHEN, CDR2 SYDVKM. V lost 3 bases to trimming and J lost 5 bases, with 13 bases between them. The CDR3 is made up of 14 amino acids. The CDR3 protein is CASSFLVSGTEAFF. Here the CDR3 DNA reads TGTGCCAGCAGTTTCCTCGTCTCGGGGACTGAAGCTTTCTTT.

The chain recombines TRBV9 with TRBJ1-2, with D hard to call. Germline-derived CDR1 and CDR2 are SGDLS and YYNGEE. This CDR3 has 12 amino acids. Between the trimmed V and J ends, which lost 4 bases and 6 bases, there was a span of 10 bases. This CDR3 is CASSTHSDGYTF. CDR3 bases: TGTGCCAGCAGCACGCACAGTGATGGCTACACCTTC.

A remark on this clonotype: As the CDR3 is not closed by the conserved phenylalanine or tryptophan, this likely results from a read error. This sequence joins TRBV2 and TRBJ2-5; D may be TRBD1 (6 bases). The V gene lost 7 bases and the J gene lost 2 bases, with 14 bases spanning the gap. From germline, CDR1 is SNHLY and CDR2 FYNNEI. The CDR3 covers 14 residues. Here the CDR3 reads CASNLQGPQETQYL. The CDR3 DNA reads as TGTGCCAGCAACCTACAGGGACCTCAAGAGACCCAGTACCTT.

CDR3 sequence (DNA): TGTGCCGGAATGGAGGGGACCTACTATGGCTACACCTTC. Residues: CAGMEGTYYGYTF. The J gene is TRBJ1-2, the V gene TRBV7-7, with a weak D call TRBD1 (5 bases). This CDR3 comprises 13 residues. The V and J ends lost 11 bases and 3 bases respectively, with 16 bases between them. Germline V gene lookup returns CDR1 SSHAT and CDR2 FNYEAQ (reference sequence).

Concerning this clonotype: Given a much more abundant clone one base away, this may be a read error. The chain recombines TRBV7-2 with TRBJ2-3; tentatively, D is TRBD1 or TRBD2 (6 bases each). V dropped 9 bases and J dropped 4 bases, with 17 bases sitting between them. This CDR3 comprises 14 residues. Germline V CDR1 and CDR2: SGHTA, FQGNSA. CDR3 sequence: CASSSGARADTQYF. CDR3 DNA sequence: TGTGCCAGTTCCTCGGGGGCGAGGGCAGATACGCAGTATTTT.

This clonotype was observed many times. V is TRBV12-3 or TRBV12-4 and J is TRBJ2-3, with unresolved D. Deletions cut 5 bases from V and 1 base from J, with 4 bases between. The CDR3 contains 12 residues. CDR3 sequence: CASSAGTDTQYF. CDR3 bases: TGTGCCAGCAGTGCGGGCACAGATACGCAGTATTTT.

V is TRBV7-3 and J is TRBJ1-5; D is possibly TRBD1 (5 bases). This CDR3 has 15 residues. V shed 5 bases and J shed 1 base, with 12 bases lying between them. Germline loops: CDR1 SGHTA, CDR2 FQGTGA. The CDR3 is CASSPTDASNQPQHF. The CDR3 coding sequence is TGTGCCAGCAGCCCGACAGACGCGAGCAATCAGCCCCAGCATTTT.

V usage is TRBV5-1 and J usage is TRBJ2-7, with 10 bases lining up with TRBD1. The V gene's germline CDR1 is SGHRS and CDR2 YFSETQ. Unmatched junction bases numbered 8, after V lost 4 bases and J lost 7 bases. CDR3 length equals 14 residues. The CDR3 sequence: CASSLSTGGGEQYF. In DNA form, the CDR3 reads TGCGCCAGCAGCCTCTCGACAGGGGGCGGGGAGCAGTACTTC.